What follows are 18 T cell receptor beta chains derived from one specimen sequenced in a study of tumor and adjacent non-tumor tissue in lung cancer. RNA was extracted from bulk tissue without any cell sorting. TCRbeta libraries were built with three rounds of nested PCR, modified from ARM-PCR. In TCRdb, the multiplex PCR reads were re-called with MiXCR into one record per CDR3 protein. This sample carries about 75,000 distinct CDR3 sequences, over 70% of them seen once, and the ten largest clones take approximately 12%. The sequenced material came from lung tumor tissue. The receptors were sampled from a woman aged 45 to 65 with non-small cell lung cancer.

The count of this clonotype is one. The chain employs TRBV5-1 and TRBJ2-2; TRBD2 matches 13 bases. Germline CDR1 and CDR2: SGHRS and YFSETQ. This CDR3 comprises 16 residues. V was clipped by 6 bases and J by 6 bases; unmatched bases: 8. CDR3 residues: CASNTGTSGTSGELFF. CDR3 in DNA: TGCGCCAGCAATACCGGGACTAGCGGGACATCCGGGGAGCTGTTTTTT.

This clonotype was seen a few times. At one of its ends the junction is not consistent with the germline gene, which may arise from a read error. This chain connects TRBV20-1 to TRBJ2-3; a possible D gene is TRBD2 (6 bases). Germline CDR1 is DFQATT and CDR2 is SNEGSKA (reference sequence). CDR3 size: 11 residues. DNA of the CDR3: TGCAGTGCGCATAGGGACTTCACGCGGTATTTT. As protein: CSAHRDFTRYF.

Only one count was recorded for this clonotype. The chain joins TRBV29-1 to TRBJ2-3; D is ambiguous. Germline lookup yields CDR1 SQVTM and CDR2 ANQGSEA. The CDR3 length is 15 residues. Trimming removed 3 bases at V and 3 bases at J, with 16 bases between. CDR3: CSVEVRHMGTDTQYF. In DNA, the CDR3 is TGCAGCGTTGAGGTCAGGCACATGGGAACAGATACGCAGTATTTT.

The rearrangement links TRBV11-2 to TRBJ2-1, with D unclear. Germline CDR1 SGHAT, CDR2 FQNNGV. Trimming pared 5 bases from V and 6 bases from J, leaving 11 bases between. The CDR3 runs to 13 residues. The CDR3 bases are TGTGCCAGCAGCCTAAAGGCAGCCAATGAGCAGTTCTTC. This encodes CASSLKAANEQFF.

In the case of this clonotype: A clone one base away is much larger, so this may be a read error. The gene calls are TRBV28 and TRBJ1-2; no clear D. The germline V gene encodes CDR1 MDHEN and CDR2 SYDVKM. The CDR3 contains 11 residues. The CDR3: CASRAKYGYTF. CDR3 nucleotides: TGTGCCAGCAGAGCTAAGTATGGCTACACCTTC.

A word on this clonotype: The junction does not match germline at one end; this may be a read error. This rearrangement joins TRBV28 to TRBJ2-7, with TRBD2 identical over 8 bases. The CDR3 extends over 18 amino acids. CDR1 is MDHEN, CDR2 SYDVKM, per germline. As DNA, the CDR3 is TGTACCAGCAGCCCGTTACTAGCGGTGTCCTCCAATTCCTACGGGCAGTACTTC. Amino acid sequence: CTSSPLLAVSSNSYGQYF.

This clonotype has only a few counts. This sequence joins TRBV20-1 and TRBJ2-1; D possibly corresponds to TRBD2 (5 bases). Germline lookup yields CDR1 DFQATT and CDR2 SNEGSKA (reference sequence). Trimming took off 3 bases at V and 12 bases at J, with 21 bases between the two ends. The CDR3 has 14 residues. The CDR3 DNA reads TGCAGTGCTAGTTCGAGGGTAGATAGGTATGGGCAGTTCTTC. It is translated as CSASSRVDRYGQFF.

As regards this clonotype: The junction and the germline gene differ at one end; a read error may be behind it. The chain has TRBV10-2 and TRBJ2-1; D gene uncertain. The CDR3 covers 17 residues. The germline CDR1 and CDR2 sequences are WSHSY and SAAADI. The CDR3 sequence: CATSFGPPQSSCNEQFF. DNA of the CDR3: TGCGCCACCAGTTTCGGTCCCCCCCAAAGCTCCTGCAATGAGCAGTTCTTC.

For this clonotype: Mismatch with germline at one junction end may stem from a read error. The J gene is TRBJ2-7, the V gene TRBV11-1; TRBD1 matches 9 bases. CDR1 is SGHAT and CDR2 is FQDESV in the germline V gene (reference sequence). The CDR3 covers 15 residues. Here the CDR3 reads CASSRTGAASYEYYF. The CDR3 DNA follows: TGTGCGAGCAGCCGGACAGGGGCGGCCTCCTACGAGTACTACTTC.

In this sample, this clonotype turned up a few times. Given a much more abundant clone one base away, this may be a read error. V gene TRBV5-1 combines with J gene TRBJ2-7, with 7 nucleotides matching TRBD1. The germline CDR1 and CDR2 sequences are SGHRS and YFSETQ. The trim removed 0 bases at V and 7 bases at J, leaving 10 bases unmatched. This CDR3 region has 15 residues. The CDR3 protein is CASSLVGDRDREQYF. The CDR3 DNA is TGCGCCAGCAGCTTGGTGGGAGACAGGGATCGTGAGCAGTACTTC.

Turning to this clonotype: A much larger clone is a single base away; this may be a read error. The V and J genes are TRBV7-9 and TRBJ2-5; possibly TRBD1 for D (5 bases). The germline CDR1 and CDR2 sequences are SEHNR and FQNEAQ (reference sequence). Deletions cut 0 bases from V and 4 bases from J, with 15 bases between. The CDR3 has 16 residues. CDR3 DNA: TGTGCCAGCAGCTTAGCCAGGGTAGGGTTGAGAGAGACCCAGTACTTC. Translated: CASSLARVGLRETQYF.

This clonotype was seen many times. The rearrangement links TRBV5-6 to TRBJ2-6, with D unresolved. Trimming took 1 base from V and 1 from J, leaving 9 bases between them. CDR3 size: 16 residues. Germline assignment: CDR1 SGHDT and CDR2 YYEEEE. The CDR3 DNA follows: TGTGCCAGCAGCTTGTGGTGGCGGTCTGGGGCCAACGTCCTGACTTTC. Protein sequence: CASSLWWRSGANVLTF. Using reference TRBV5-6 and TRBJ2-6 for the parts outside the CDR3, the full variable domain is DAGVTQSPTHLIKTRGQQVTLRCSPKSGHDTVSWYQQALGQGPQFIFQYYEEEERQRGNFPDRFSGHQFPNYSSELNVNALLLGDSALYLCASSLWWRSGANVLTFGAGSRLTVL.

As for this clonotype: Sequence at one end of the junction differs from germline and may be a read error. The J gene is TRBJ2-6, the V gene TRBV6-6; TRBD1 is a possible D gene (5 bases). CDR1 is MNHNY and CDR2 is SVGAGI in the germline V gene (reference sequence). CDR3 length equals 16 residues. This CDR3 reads CASSSQGPTGANVLSF. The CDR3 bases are TGTGCCAGCAGTTCCCAGGGCCCTACTGGGGCCAACGTCCTGAGTTTC.

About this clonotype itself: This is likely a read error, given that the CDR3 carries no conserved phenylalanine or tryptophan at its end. CDR3 sequence (DNA): TGTGCCAGCAGCCATCCCCCCTGGAGGAGCTCCTACAATGAGCAGTTCATC. Protein product: CASSHPPWRSSYNEQFI. The gene calls are TRBV14 and TRBJ2-1; perhaps TRBD2 as D (5 bases). Germline V gene data show CDR1 as SGHDN and CDR2 as FVKESK. The CDR3 loop spans 17 amino acids. Trimming took off 3 bases at V and 0 bases at J, with 15 bases between the two ends.

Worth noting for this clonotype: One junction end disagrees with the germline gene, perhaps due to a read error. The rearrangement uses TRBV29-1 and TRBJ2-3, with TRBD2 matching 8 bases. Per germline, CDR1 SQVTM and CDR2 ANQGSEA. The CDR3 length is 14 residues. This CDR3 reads CSVGPPGGAYTQYF. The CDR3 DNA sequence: TGTAGCGTTGGGCCACCCGGGGGGGCTTATACGCAGTATTTT.

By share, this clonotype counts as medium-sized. The CDR3 is CASSSPNRVGQYF. The CDR3 DNA follows: TGTGCCAGCAGCTCACCCAACAGGGTCGGGCAGTACTTC. This chain links TRBV11-2 with TRBJ2-7; possibly TRBD1 for D (6 bases). The CDR3 is 13 amino acids. Trimming removed 4 bases from V and 9 bases from J, with 16 bases in between. Germline V gene sequence: CDR1 SGHAT, CDR2 FQNNGV.

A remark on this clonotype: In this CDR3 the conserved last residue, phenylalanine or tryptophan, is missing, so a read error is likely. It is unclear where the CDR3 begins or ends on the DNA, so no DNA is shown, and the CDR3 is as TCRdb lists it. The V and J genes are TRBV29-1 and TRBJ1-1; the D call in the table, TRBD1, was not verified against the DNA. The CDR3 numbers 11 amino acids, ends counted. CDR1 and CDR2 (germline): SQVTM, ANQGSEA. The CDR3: CSVAGAGDALL.

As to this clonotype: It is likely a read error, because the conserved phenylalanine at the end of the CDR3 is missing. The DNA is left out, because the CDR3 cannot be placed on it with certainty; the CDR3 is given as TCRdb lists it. CDR3 sequence: CSVEETRTSYEQYY. The J gene is TRBJ2-7, the V gene TRBV29-1. The V gene's germline CDR1 is SQVTM and CDR2 ANQGSEA. The CDR3 comprises 14 residues, both ends counted.